This T cell receptor beta chain was identified in a study of shared clonotypes between healthy human individuals. CDR3 length: 12 residues. Per germline, CDR1 WSHSY and CDR2 SAAADI. Deletions cut 1 base from V and 4 bases from J, with 2 bases between. Libraries were prepared by immunoSEQ multiplex PCR; TCRdb keeps only in-frame clonotypes and omits some of them. Found here are more than 400,000 clones, around 96% of them singletons; the top ten hold about 0.06%. This clonotype originated in a woman in her twenties or thirties in good health. Source material: naive CD4+ T cells sorted from blood. Subset of the sample: CD45RA+ positively selected. This rearrangement joins TRBV10-2 to TRBJ1-5; D gene uncertain. This CDR3 reads CASSELNQPQHF. The CDR3 coding sequence is TGCGCCAGCAGTGAGTTAAATCAGCCCCAGCATTTT.